This TCR beta chain was identified during a study of immune evolution from preneoplasia to lung adenocarcinoma (TCRdb year 2021). Background on the whole study: HLA loss of heterozygosity was found in about 6.3% of AIS, around 14% of MIA and more than 25% of ADC lesions, and in no AAH lesions. The TCR sequencing data were obtained from 51 patients. The immune data were combined with whole exome sequencing and methylation data from the same cohort of nodules. It was reported in the study that roughly 100 samples were used for TCR sequencing. Resected precursor lesions (AAH, AIS, MIA) and invasive adenocarcinomas were compared with paired morphologically normal lung tissue. The study used immune gene expression, TCR sequencing and multiplex immunofluorescence to profile the immune contexture of lung adenocarcinoma precursors and invasive adenocarcinoma. In total, the cohort included roughly 49 patients with pulmonary nodules, all of whom underwent surgical resection. POLYSOLVER was used to infer Class I HLA alleles from exome data, and LOHHLA was used to detect allele-specific HLA loss. The sample size was set by how many specimens were available, not by a prior power calculation.

CDR1 and CDR2, per the germline V gene, are SGHDT and YYEEEE. Trimming accounts for 0 bases at V and 5 bases at J, while the number of junction bases matched to no gene is 3. The CDR3 contains 15 residues, cysteine and phenylalanine counted. Just CDR3 DNA is preserved here, 45 bases in frame from base 1. The paper as a whole reports these results and caveats: The highest top T cell clone frequencies were observed in normal lung, and a progressive decrease in top T cell clone frequencies appeared to occur from AAH through AIS, MIA and invasive adenocarcinoma. Because all patients came from Japan and China, whether the findings apply to Western populations was uncertain. The findings reflected association rather than direct causation, and larger cohorts with long-term follow-up and longitudinal biopsies were considered necessary. Clonality was highest in normal lung, while later-stage lesions appeared to have lower clonality but higher T cell density and diversity. The highest T cell clonality was observed in KRAS-mutant nodules compared with EGFR-mutant or double wild-type lesions.

On this clone itself: The specificity of this receptor is unknown. There are no base qualities to consult, and no much larger clone falls within one base.

The immunoSEQ hsTCRbeta Kit was used to sequence TCR beta CDR3 regions from DNA. As for how the authors treated the data: The ImmunoSEQ Analyzer was used to analyse the TCR sequencing data. T cell clonality was defined as 1 minus Pielou's evenness, as computed on productive rearrangements. T cell diversity was measured with the inverse Simpson index on productive templates. T cell density was defined as TCR beta template counts normalized to usable DNA, with usable DNA estimated by amplification and sequencing of housekeeping genes. Two-sided Kruskal-Wallis tests were used to compare TCR metrics across histologic stages. TCRdb re-hosts the immuneACCESS table, in-frame sequences only. Its copies lack some clones; in the studies checked, an unresolved V gene accounts for under half of them, and the cause for the rest is not known. For V, J and clone size, that table is used; D and trimming come from the DNA. The sample has about 41,000 clones on record, less than 80% of them singletons. The ten largest clones represent approximately 4.6% of the sample.

Patients underwent resection in Japan or China between about 2014 and 2017. Histologic diagnosis of each case was confirmed independently by two lung cancer pathologists on H&E slides. For nucleic acid extraction, premalignant or tumor cells were enriched by macro-dissection following pathologic assessment. DNA was isolated from FFPE tissue using the AllPrep DNA/RNA FFPE Kit. The V and J segments used are TRBV5-6 and TRBJ2-3; TRBD2 fits 10 bases in the junction. The TCR originated in a person in their sixties or seventies with lung adenocarcinoma. Sample: FFPE invasive lung adenocarcinoma tissue. In light of the paper, this sample's cell subset or site label describes: frankly invasive lung adenocarcinoma (ADC). For the CDR3, the sequence is CASSLAGLAVDTQYF. The nucleotide sequence reads as follows: TGTGCCAGCAGCTTGGCCGGACTAGCGGTAGATACGCAGTATTTT.